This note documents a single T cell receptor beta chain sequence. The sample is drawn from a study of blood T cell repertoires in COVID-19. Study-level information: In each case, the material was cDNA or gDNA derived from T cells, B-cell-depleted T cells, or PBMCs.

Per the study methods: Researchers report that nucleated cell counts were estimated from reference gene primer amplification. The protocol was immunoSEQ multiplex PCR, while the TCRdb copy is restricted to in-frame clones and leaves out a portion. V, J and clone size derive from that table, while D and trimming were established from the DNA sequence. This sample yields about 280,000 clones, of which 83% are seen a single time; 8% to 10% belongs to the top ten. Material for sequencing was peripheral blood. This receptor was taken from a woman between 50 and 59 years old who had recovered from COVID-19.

The CDR3 coding sequence is TGTGCCATCAGTGCTACGGACATACTCTCCTACGAGCAGTACTTC. It is translated as CAISATDILSYEQYF. The gene calls are TRBV10-3 and TRBJ2-7; D is perhaps TRBD1 (5 bases). V dropped 4 bases and J dropped 0 bases, with 13 bases sitting between them. Germline V lookup: CDR1 ENHRY, CDR2 SYGVKD. CDR3 size: 15 residues.